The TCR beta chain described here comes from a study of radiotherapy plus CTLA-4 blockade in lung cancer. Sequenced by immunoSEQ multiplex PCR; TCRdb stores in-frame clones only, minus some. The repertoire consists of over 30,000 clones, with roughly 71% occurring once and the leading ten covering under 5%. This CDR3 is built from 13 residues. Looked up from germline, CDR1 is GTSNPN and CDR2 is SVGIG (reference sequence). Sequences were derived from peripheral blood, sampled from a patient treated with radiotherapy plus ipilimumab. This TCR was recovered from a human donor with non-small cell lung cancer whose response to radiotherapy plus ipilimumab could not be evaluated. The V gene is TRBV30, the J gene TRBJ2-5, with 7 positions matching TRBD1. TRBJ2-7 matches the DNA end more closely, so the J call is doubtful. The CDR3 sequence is CAWRVDRAYEQYF. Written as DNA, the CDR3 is TGTGCCTGGAGGGTCGACAGGGCCTACGAGCAGTACTTC.